This TCR beta chain was retrieved from a study of response to subunit inactivated influenza vaccine. General observations from the study: The authors put forward the suggestion that each seasonal influenza vaccination may bring in only a limited number of new T cells.

Germline CDR1 SGHTA, CDR2 FQGNSA. V shed 3 bases and J 5 bases; nucleotides not matched to a gene: 7. This CDR3 is built from 17 residues. This clonotype showed up just a few times. Its antigen is still unknown. TCRdb passed the RT-PCR reads through MiXCR, listing each CDR3 protein once. Seen here are about 780,000 distinct CDR3 sequences, less than 20% observed once, and the top ten hold around 9.9%. The chain links TRBV7-2 to TRBJ2-1; 13 bases line up with TRBD2. This TCR was sampled from a man aged 50-60 years who received an inactivated influenza vaccine. The sample consisted of PBMCs from blood, taken approximately 5 days after vaccination. The CDR3 nucleotides are TGTGCCAGCAGCTTTCTCTCGACTAGCGGGAGGAACAATGAGCAGTTCTTC. Translation: CASSFLSTSGRNNEQFF.